Each of the 10 T cell receptor beta chains below was sequenced from the same sample in a study of CD8 T cells in ankylosing spondylitis. Broader study findings: Blood of patients with ankylosing spondylitis appeared to be characterized by a TCR beta motif of about 8 highly homologous variants.

Antigens of these TCRs are unknown. TCRdb reprocessed the 5' RACE reads with MiXCR, giving one entry per CDR3 protein. The sample lists approximately 500,000 distinct CDR3 sequences; about 13% were seen once. Sequencing was carried out using blood, either unsorted or a sorted T cell fraction (not recorded which). These receptors came from a male donor with ankylosing spondylitis.

This clonotype was recorded a few times. J is TRBJ2-7 and V is TRBV5-1; 8 bases line up with TRBD2. With V trimmed by 6 bases and J by 3 bases, 5 bases remained unmatched. This CDR3 contains 13 residues. Per germline, CDR1 SGHRS and CDR2 YFSETQ. CDR3 amino acids: CASIQREFYEQYV. The CDR3 region has the DNA TGCGCCAGCATCCAGCGGGAGTTCTACGAGCAGTACGTC.

This clonotype was detected a few times. CDR3 sequence: CASSSGGLQPQHF. In nucleotides, the CDR3 is TGTGCCAGCAGTTCAGGGGGCCTTCAGCCCCAGCATTTT. The gene calls are TRBV27 and TRBJ1-5; 8 bases align to TRBD1. The length of the CDR3 is 13 residues. The junction had 2 bases not matched to a gene; V was cut back by 4 bases and J by 6 bases. Germline CDR1 MNHEY, CDR2 SMNVEV (reference sequence).

This clonotype was seen ten or more times. The genes are TRBV28 and TRBJ2-7; 7 bases are a match to TRBD2. V gave up 3 bases and J gave up 5 bases; unmatched junction bases: 4. From germline, CDR1 is MDHEN and CDR2 SYDVKM. This CDR3 spans 13 amino acids. The chain's CDR3 is CASSLGGINEQYF. CDR3 coding DNA: TGTGCCAGCAGTTTGGGAGGGATCAACGAGCAGTACTTC.

The genes are TRBV20-1 and TRBJ2-7; TRBD1 might be the D (7 bases). In germline, CDR1 is DFQATT, CDR2 SNEGSKA (reference sequence). V lost 1 base, J lost 1 base, and 17 bases lay in between. The CDR3 is made up of 16 amino acids. The CDR3 spells CSARVLQGDLSYEQYF. The CDR3 coding sequence is TGCAGTGCTAGAGTTCTCCAGGGGGACTTGTCCTACGAGCAGTACTTC.

This clonotype has more than one count but fewer than ten. The genes are TRBV20-1 and TRBJ1-1; 9 bases are shared with TRBD1. The V and J ends lost 2 bases and 0 bases, in that order; junction bases with no gene match: 4. This CDR3 is built from 15 residues. Germline V gives CDR1 DFQATT, CDR2 SNEGSKA (reference sequence). The DNA for the CDR3 is TGCAGTGCTAGACCGGGACAGGGAATGAACACTGAAGCTTTCTTT. The encoded protein is CSARPGQGMNTEAFF.

This clonotype was recorded at least ten times. The chain carries TRBV4-2 and TRBJ1-1; possible D gene TRBD1, 6 bases. The V gene's germline CDR1 is LGHNA and CDR2 YNFKEQ. The CDR3 consists of 15 residues. V was cut by 3 bases and J by 0 bases, with 11 bases left in between. This chain's CDR3 is CASSQSQGMNTEAFF. As DNA, the CDR3 is TGTGCCAGCAGCCAGTCCCAGGGGATGAACACTGAAGCTTTCTTT.

This clonotype was counted ten times or more. This chain joins TRBV12-3 or TRBV12-4 and TRBJ1-5; D is possibly TRBD1 (6 bases). The CDR3 is 16 residues long. The V and J ends lost 2 bases and 1 base respectively, with 12 bases between them. CDR3 bases: TGTGCCAGCAGTTTAAAAACAGGGTTGAGCAATCAGCCCCAGCATTTT. This sequence encodes CASSLKTGLSNQPQHF.

This clonotype has more than one count but fewer than ten. V gene TRBV20-1 combines with J gene TRBJ2-5, with 11 bases fitting TRBD1. The CDR3 has 15 amino acids. V trimming: 6 bases; J trimming: 4 bases; junction bases outside the gene matches: 10. Germline V gene data show CDR1 as DFQATT and CDR2 as SNEGSKA (reference sequence). CDR3 in DNA: TGCAGTGCACCGCCCTCCGGGACAGGGGGAGAGACCCAGTACTTC. Protein: CSAPPSGTGGETQYF.

The chain employs TRBV4-1 and TRBJ1-2, with 10 bases fitting TRBD1. Germline V gene sequence: CDR1 MGHRA, CDR2 YSYEKL. The CDR3 has 16 residues. The V segment lost 5 bases and the J segment 7 bases; nucleotides outside the gene matches: 13. Here the CDR3 reads CASSDQRTGGVSGYTF. CDR3 bases: TGCGCCAGCAGCGACCAACGGACAGGGGGGGTCAGTGGCTACACCTTC.

This sequence joins TRBV18 and TRBJ2-7; 8 nucleotides align to TRBD1. Germline lookup yields CDR1 KGHSH and CDR2 LQKENI. V lost 3 bases and J lost 4; bases outside the gene matches: 5. The length of the CDR3 is 14 residues. CDR3 protein: CASSPYRDRYEQYF. In DNA form, the CDR3 reads TGTGCCAGCTCACCGTACAGGGACAGGTACGAGCAGTACTTC.